The rows below give T cell receptor beta chains drawn from one sample of a study of blood T cell repertoires in COVID-19. This table comes from immunoSEQ multiplex PCR, and its TCRdb copy is limited to in-frame clones, with some not included. The table has 100,000 to 150,000 clones, approximately 90% seen once; the top ten hold just over 2%. The material sequenced was peripheral blood. These TCRs come from a man in his fifties with COVID-19, enrolled during active disease. Each CDR3 is given with its conserved first and last residue. The D gene is left open where the match is weak. A row's size may be missing; if present it is once, few, many or a size class.

j_gene: TRBJ2-7; len: 14; d_gene: TRBD1; abundance: NA; v_gene: TRBV25-1; CDR3aa: CASSMDRVPYEQYF; CDR3nt: TGTGCCAGCAGCATGGACAGGGTCCCCTACGAGCAGTACTTC
j_gene: TRBJ2-5; len: 15; d_gene: TRBD1; abundance: NA; v_gene: TRBV10-3; CDR3aa: CAISDWTGSRETQYF; CDR3nt: TGTGCCATCAGTGATTGGACAGGGAGTCGAGAGACCCAGTACTTC
j_gene: TRBJ2-2; len: 18; d_gene: TRBD1; abundance: NA; v_gene: TRBV4-1; CDR3aa: CASSHLSGTGGFAGELFF; CDR3nt: TGCGCCAGCAGCCACCTCTCCGGGACAGGGGGCTTCGCCGGGGAGCTGTTTTTT
j_gene: TRBJ2-3; len: 14; d_gene: TRBD2; abundance: NA; v_gene: TRBV11-1; CDR3aa: CASSLGLGTDTQYF; CDR3nt: TGTGCCAGCAGCTTGGGACTAGGTACAGATACGCAGTATTTT
j_gene: TRBJ1-3; len: 17; d_gene: NA; abundance: NA; v_gene: TRBV18; CDR3aa: CASSPSSGLGSGNTIYF; CDR3nt: TGTGCCAGCTCACCGTCTTCAGGACTGGGCTCTGGAAACACCATATATTTT
j_gene: TRBJ1-6; len: 17; d_gene: NA; abundance: NA; v_gene: TRBV30; CDR3aa: CAWTSGLREGVSSPLHF; CDR3nt: TGTGCCTGGACTTCGGGACTCCGGGAAGGTGTCAGTTCACCCCTCCACTTT
j_gene: TRBJ1-5; len: 15; d_gene: NA; abundance: NA; v_gene: TRBV6-2/TRBV6-3; CDR3aa: CASSYQGNSNQPQHF; CDR3nt: TGTGCCAGCAGTTACCAGGGTAATAGCAATCAGCCCCAGCATTTT
j_gene: TRBJ2-3; len: 16; d_gene: TRBD2; abundance: NA; v_gene: TRBV7-9; CDR3aa: CASSYPTSGSTDTQYF; CDR3nt: TGTGCCAGCAGCTACCCTACTAGCGGGAGTACAGATACGCAGTATTTT
j_gene: TRBJ2-5; len: 14; d_gene: TRBD2; abundance: NA; v_gene: TRBV11-1; CDR3aa: CASSFASGRETQYF; CDR3nt: TGTGCCAGCAGCTTTGCTAGCGGGAGAGAGACCCAGTACTTC
j_gene: TRBJ1-4; len: 17; d_gene: NA; abundance: NA; v_gene: TRBV7-8; CDR3aa: CASSSGYSLATNEKLFF; CDR3nt: TGTGCCAGCAGCTCCGGCTACTCACTAGCAACTAATGAAAAACTGTTTTTT
j_gene: TRBJ2-3; len: 12; d_gene: NA; abundance: once; v_gene: TRBV6-6; CDR3aa: CASNRGTDTQYF; CDR3nt: TGTGCCAGCAACAGGGGCACAGATACGCAGTATTTT
j_gene: TRBJ1-1; len: 14; d_gene: NA; abundance: NA; v_gene: TRBV11-2; CDR3aa: CASRSLQVVTEAFF; CDR3nt: TGTGCCAGCAGGTCCCTACAGGTAGTCACTGAAGCTTTCTTT
j_gene: TRBJ2-7; len: 15; d_gene: TRBD2; abundance: NA; v_gene: TRBV2; CDR3aa: CASSLTSGPNYEQYF; CDR3nt: TGTGCCAGCAGTCTTACTAGCGGTCCAAACTACGAGCAGTACTTC
j_gene: TRBJ2-7; len: 15; d_gene: NA; abundance: NA; v_gene: TRBV4-1; CDR3aa: CASSQGRANSYEQYF; CDR3nt: TGCGCCAGCAGCCAGGGCAGGGCGAACTCCTACGAGCAGTACTTC
j_gene: TRBJ2-2; len: 16; d_gene: TRBD1; abundance: NA; v_gene: TRBV9; CDR3aa: CASSDWDRAGTGELFF; CDR3nt: TGTGCCAGCAGCGATTGGGACAGGGCGGGCACCGGGGAGCTGTTTTTT
j_gene: TRBJ2-5; len: 15; d_gene: NA; abundance: NA; v_gene: TRBV5-1; CDR3aa: CASSLGAGIIVTQYF; CDR3nt: TGCGCCAGCAGCTTGGGGGCGGGAATTATAGTGACCCAGTACTTC
j_gene: TRBJ1-5; len: 13; d_gene: NA; abundance: NA; v_gene: TRBV6-2/TRBV6-3; CDR3aa: CASSSRSNQPQHF; CDR3nt: TGTGCCAGCAGTTCACGGAGCAATCAGCCCCAGCATTTT
j_gene: TRBJ2-1; len: 14; d_gene: NA; abundance: NA; v_gene: TRBV7-3; CDR3aa: CASSLNPMENVQFF; CDR3nt: TGTGCCAGCAGCTTAAATCCTATGGAGAATGTGCAGTTCTTC
j_gene: TRBJ1-1; len: 12; d_gene: NA; abundance: NA; v_gene: TRBV29-1; CDR3aa: CSVYDSHTEAFF; CDR3nt: TGCAGCGTTTACGACAGCCACACTGAAGCTTTCTTT
j_gene: TRBJ1-5; len: 15; d_gene: TRBD1; abundance: NA; v_gene: TRBV27; CDR3aa: CASSPWTGGDQPQHF; CDR3nt: TGTGCCAGCAGTCCCTGGACAGGGGGCGATCAGCCCCAGCATTTT
j_gene: TRBJ2-2; len: 15; d_gene: TRBD1; abundance: NA; v_gene: TRBV19; CDR3aa: CASFPHGQGYGELFF; CDR3nt: TGTGCCAGTTTCCCTCATGGACAGGGGTACGGGGAGCTGTTTTTT
j_gene: TRBJ2-7; len: 15; d_gene: TRBD1; abundance: NA; v_gene: TRBV27; CDR3aa: CASRRHGQGIYEQYF; CDR3nt: TGTGCCAGCAGACGACACGGACAGGGGATCTACGAGCAGTACTTC
j_gene: TRBJ1-2; len: 11; d_gene: NA; abundance: NA; v_gene: TRBV30; CDR3aa: CAWSTDSTYTF; CDR3nt: TGTGCCTGGAGCACAGACAGTACCTACACCTTC
j_gene: TRBJ2-3; len: 17; d_gene: TRBD2; abundance: once; v_gene: TRBV4-1; CDR3aa: CASSRTRLAGGSDTQYF; CDR3nt: TGCGCCAGCAGCCGGACCAGACTAGCGGGAGGCTCAGATACGCAGTATTTT
j_gene: TRBJ1-1; len: 15; d_gene: NA; abundance: once; v_gene: TRBV18; CDR3aa: CASSPYTIGDTEAFF; CDR3nt: TGTGCCAGCTCACCATACACGATCGGGGACACTGAAGCTTTCTTT
j_gene: TRBJ2-7; len: 13; d_gene: NA; abundance: NA; v_gene: TRBV11-2; CDR3aa: CASRDLQRYEQYF; CDR3nt: TGTGCCAGCAGGGACTTACAGAGGTACGAGCAGTACTTC
j_gene: TRBJ2-1; len: 10; d_gene: NA; abundance: NA; v_gene: TRBV29-1; CDR3aa: CSVGGNEQFF; CDR3nt: TGCAGCGTTGGAGGAAATGAGCAGTTCTTC
j_gene: TRBJ2-7; len: 13; d_gene: TRBD1; abundance: NA; v_gene: TRBV9; CDR3aa: CASSVDRGDEQYF; CDR3nt: TGTGCCAGCAGCGTGGACAGGGGGGACGAGCAGTACTTC
j_gene: TRBJ2-7; len: 17; d_gene: TRBD2; abundance: NA; v_gene: TRBV19; CDR3aa: CASSILHATSGSYEQYF; CDR3nt: TGTGCCAGTAGTATCCTTCATGCGACTAGCGGGAGCTACGAGCAGTACTTC
j_gene: TRBJ2-7; len: 13; d_gene: TRBD2; abundance: NA; v_gene: TRBV28; CDR3aa: CASVGGSSYEQYF; CDR3nt: TGTGCCAGTGTCGGGGGGAGCTCCTACGAGCAGTACTTC
j_gene: TRBJ2-3; len: 16; d_gene: TRBD2; abundance: NA; v_gene: TRBV29-1; CDR3aa: CSVMGGLAGLTDTQYF; CDR3nt: TGCAGCGTTATGGGGGGACTAGCGGGGCTCACAGATACGCAGTATTTT
j_gene: TRBJ2-7; len: 14; d_gene: TRBD2; abundance: NA; v_gene: TRBV7-8; CDR3aa: CASSYTSDSYEQYF; CDR3nt: TGTGCCAGCAGCTATACTAGCGACTCCTACGAGCAGTACTTC
j_gene: TRBJ2-1; len: 15; d_gene: NA; abundance: NA; v_gene: TRBV27; CDR3aa: CASQRGLSSYNEQFF; CDR3nt: TGTGCCAGCCAACGGGGACTTTCATCCTACAATGAGCAGTTCTTC
j_gene: TRBJ2-1; len: 17; d_gene: TRBD2; abundance: NA; v_gene: TRBV9; CDR3aa: CASSRTSDKHSYNEQFF; CDR3nt: TGTGCCAGCTCCAGGACTAGCGATAAACACTCCTACAATGAGCAGTTCTTC
j_gene: TRBJ2-1; len: 15; d_gene: TRBD2; abundance: NA; v_gene: TRBV4-2; CDR3aa: CASSHGLALDNEQFF; CDR3nt: TGTGCCAGCAGCCACGGACTAGCGCTCGACAATGAGCAGTTCTTC
j_gene: TRBJ2-1; len: 14; d_gene: TRBD2; abundance: NA; v_gene: TRBV5-1; CDR3aa: CASSVSGSNNEQFF; CDR3nt: TGCGCCAGCAGCGTTAGCGGGAGTAACAATGAGCAGTTCTTC
j_gene: TRBJ1-2; len: 15; d_gene: NA; abundance: NA; v_gene: TRBV6-5; CDR3aa: CASSYSRDFRSGYTF; CDR3nt: TGTGCCAGCAGTTACTCCCGGGACTTCCGGAGTGGCTACACCTTC
j_gene: TRBJ2-5; len: 13; d_gene: NA; abundance: NA; v_gene: TRBV5-1; CDR3aa: CASRERAVETQYF; CDR3nt: TGCGCCAGCAGAGAGAGGGCCGTAGAGACCCAGTACTTC
j_gene: TRBJ1-2; len: 13; d_gene: NA; abundance: once; v_gene: TRBV7-9; CDR3aa: CASSLDGTYGYTF; CDR3nt: TGTGCCAGCAGCTTAGACGGGACATATGGCTACACCTTC
j_gene: TRBJ2-3; len: 16; d_gene: TRBD1; abundance: NA; v_gene: TRBV6-2/TRBV6-3; CDR3aa: CASSYSSQGGTDTQYF; CDR3nt: TGTGCCAGCAGTTACTCGAGTCAGGGGGGCACAGATACGCAGTATTTT
j_gene: TRBJ2-5; len: 13; d_gene: NA; abundance: NA; v_gene: TRBV7-2; CDR3aa: CASSIFQGETQYF; CDR3nt: TGTGCCAGCAGCATCTTTCAGGGTGAGACCCAGTACTTC
j_gene: TRBJ1-5; len: 17; d_gene: TRBD1; abundance: NA; v_gene: TRBV11-2; CDR3aa: CASSPGQGLVGNQPQHF; CDR3nt: TGTGCCAGCAGTCCGGGACAGGGGTTAGTTGGCAATCAGCCCCAGCATTTT
j_gene: TRBJ1-6; len: 15; d_gene: TRBD1; abundance: NA; v_gene: TRBV7-6; CDR3aa: CASSAGGTGNSPLHF; CDR3nt: TGTGCCAGCAGCGCAGGGGGGACAGGGAATTCACCCCTCCACTTT
j_gene: TRBJ2-3; len: 12; d_gene: TRBD2; abundance: NA; v_gene: TRBV29-1; CDR3aa: CSARTSGDTQYF; CDR3nt: TGCAGCGCCCGGACTAGTGGAGATACGCAGTATTTT
j_gene: TRBJ1-2; len: 12; d_gene: NA; abundance: once; v_gene: TRBV6-6; CDR3aa: CASSFRDTGYTF; CDR3nt: TGTGCCAGCAGTTTCCGGGACACTGGCTACACCTTC
j_gene: TRBJ2-1; len: 14; d_gene: NA; abundance: NA; v_gene: TRBV5-1; CDR3aa: CASSFARRDNEQFF; CDR3nt: TGCGCCAGCAGCTTTGCTCGTCGCGACAATGAGCAGTTCTTC
j_gene: TRBJ2-3; len: 13; d_gene: NA; abundance: NA; v_gene: TRBV3-1/TRBV3-2; CDR3aa: CASSPKGTYTQYF; CDR3nt: TGTGCCAGCAGCCCCAAGGGGACATATACGCAGTATTTT
j_gene: TRBJ2-1; len: 16; d_gene: TRBD2; abundance: NA; v_gene: TRBV5-1; CDR3aa: CASSPWPGGRGNEQFF; CDR3nt: TGCGCCAGCAGCCCATGGCCGGGGGGACGGGGCAATGAGCAGTTCTTC
j_gene: TRBJ1-1; len: 11; d_gene: NA; abundance: few; v_gene: TRBV20-1; CDR3aa: CSANSNTEAFF; CDR3nt: TGCAGTGCTAACAGTAACACTGAAGCTTTCTTT
j_gene: TRBJ1-5; len: 16; d_gene: NA; abundance: NA; v_gene: TRBV30; CDR3aa: CAWSAPGLRPGQPQHF; CDR3nt: TGTGCCTGGAGTGCCCCGGGACTCCGACCCGGTCAGCCCCAGCATTTT
j_gene: TRBJ1-5; len: 16; d_gene: NA; abundance: NA; v_gene: TRBV5-8; CDR3aa: CASSLATGWRNQPQHF; CDR3nt: TGTGCCAGCAGCTTGGCCACAGGCTGGCGCAATCAGCCCCAGCATTTT
j_gene: TRBJ2-3; len: 14; d_gene: NA; abundance: NA; v_gene: TRBV28; CDR3aa: CASSLVRGPDTQYF; CDR3nt: TGTGCCAGCAGTTTGGTCCGGGGTCCAGATACGCAGTATTTT
j_gene: TRBJ2-1; len: 14; d_gene: TRBD1; abundance: NA; v_gene: TRBV29-1; CDR3aa: CSSSWTGLGDEQFF; CDR3nt: TGCAGCAGTTCCTGGACAGGGCTAGGAGACGAGCAGTTCTTC
j_gene: TRBJ1-1; len: 14; d_gene: TRBD1; abundance: NA; v_gene: TRBV5-1; CDR3aa: CASRPQGEVTEAFF; CDR3nt: TGCGCCAGCAGGCCACAGGGGGAGGTCACTGAAGCTTTCTTT
j_gene: TRBJ2-5; len: 13; d_gene: NA; abundance: NA; v_gene: TRBV29-1; CDR3aa: CSVVVQVIETQYF; CDR3nt: TGCAGCGTTGTAGTACAGGTGATAGAGACCCAGTACTTC
j_gene: TRBJ1-5; len: 13; d_gene: NA; abundance: NA; v_gene: TRBV30; CDR3aa: CAWSSQVVQPQHF; CDR3nt: TGTGCCTGGAGTTCACAGGTCGTTCAGCCCCAGCATTTT
j_gene: TRBJ1-2; len: 16; d_gene: NA; abundance: NA; v_gene: TRBV4-2; CDR3aa: CASSQELPGQLYGYTF; CDR3nt: TGTGCCAGCAGCCAAGAGTTACCAGGACAGCTTTATGGCTACACCTTC
j_gene: TRBJ2-2; len: 14; d_gene: NA; abundance: NA; v_gene: TRBV20-1; CDR3aa: CSASAKPGTGELFF; CDR3nt: TGCAGTGCTAGTGCGAAGCCGGGCACCGGGGAGCTGTTTTTT
j_gene: TRBJ2-5; len: 14; d_gene: TRBD2; abundance: NA; v_gene: TRBV7-9; CDR3aa: CASSAGLAGETQYF; CDR3nt: TGTGCCAGCAGCGCGGGACTAGCGGGAGAGACCCAGTACTTC